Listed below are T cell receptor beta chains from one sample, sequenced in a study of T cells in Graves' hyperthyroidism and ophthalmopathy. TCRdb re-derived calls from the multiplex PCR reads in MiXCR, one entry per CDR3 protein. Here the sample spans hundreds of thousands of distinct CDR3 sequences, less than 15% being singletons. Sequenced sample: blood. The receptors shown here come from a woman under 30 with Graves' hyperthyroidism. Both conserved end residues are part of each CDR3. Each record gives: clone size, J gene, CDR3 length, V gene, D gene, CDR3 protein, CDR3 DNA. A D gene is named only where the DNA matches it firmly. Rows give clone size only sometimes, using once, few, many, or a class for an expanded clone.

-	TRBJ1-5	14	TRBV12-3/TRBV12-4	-	CASKDGGGNQPQHF	TGTGCCAGCAAGGACGGGGGGGGCAATCAGCCCCAGCATTTT
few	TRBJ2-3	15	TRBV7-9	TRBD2	CASSRLSGGTDTQYF	TGTGCCAGCAGCCGGCTTAGCGGGGGTACAGATACGCAGTATTTT
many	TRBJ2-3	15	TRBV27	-	CASSTQGWSTDTQYF	TGTGCCAGCAGTACCCAAGGGTGGAGCACAGATACGCAGTATTTT
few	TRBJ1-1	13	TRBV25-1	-	CASNTGVNTEAFF	TGTGCCAGCAATACGGGGGTGAACACTGAAGCTTTCTTT
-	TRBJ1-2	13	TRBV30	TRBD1	CAWSVQGSSGYTF	TGTGCCTGGAGTGTACAGGGGAGTAGCGGCTACACCTTC
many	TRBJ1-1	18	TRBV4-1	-	CASSFLPQGFGKGTEAFF	TGCGCCAGCAGCTTCCTCCCACAGGGATTCGGTAAGGGCACTGAAGCTTTCTTT
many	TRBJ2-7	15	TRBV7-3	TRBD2	CASSAAAGPSYEQYF	TGTGCCAGCAGCGCTGCAGCGGGACCGTCCTACGAGCAGTACTTC
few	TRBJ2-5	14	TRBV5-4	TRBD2	CASSPRSGGETQYF	TGTGCCAGCAGCCCCCGTAGCGGGGGGGAGACCCAGTACTTC
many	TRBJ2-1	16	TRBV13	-	CASSPPRAVGHNEQFF	TGTGCCAGCAGCCCGCCCCGGGCGGTGGGGCACAATGAGCAGTTCTTC
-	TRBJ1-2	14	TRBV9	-	CASSDKLGGYGYTF	TGTGCCAGCAGCGACAAACTGGGGGGCTATGGCTACACCTTC